Below, 10 T cell receptor beta chains from the same sample are listed, as sequenced in a study of T cell responses to AZD1222 COVID-19 vaccine. The assay was immunoSEQ multiplex PCR, and TCRdb's table has in-frame clones only and misses some. The sample has over 110,000 clones, about 90% seen once. This material consisted of peripheral blood, taken 28 days after the second AZD1222 dose. Receptor source: an adult who received the AZD1222 COVID-19 vaccine.

The rearrangement links TRBV13 to TRBJ2-3; perhaps TRBD2 as D (6 bases). This CDR3 spans 17 amino acids. The germline V gene encodes CDR1 PRHDT and CDR2 FYEKMQ (reference sequence). The V end lost 5 bases, the J end lost 1 base, and 19 bases lay between the germline ends. The CDR3 sequence: CASSPRLAWGGTDTQYF. In DNA form, the CDR3 reads TGTGCCAGCAGCCCCCGACTGGCATGGGGGGGCACAGATACGCAGTATTTT.

The chain carries TRBV19 and TRBJ2-4, with D possibly called TRBD1 or TRBD2 (6 bases each). CDR3 length: 16 residues. V was pared by 3 bases and J by 0 bases, with 12 bases between. Per the germline V gene, CDR1 is LNHDA and CDR2 is SQIVND (reference sequence). CDR3 DNA: TGTGCCAGTAGTATGACGGGGGCCCTAGCCAAAAACATTCAGTACTTC. Translation gives CASSMTGALAKNIQYF.

The chain links TRBV6-1 to TRBJ2-3, with 10 bases that match TRBD2. Per germline, CDR1 MNHNS and CDR2 SASEGT. V trimming: 3 bases; J trimming: 2 bases; junction bases outside the gene matches: 8. The CDR3 contains 17 residues. CDR3 loop: CASSDFGTSVFTDTQYF. CDR3 nucleotide sequence: TGTGCCAGCAGTGATTTTGGGACTAGCGTCTTCACAGATACGCAGTATTTT.

The CDR3 DNA is TGTGCCACCAGTGATTCAGGGATGGCTAATGAAAAACTGTTTTTT. Translating gives CATSDSGMANEKLFF. The gene calls are TRBV24-1 and TRBJ1-4, with D perhaps TRBD1 (5 bases). Germline assignment: CDR1 KGHDR and CDR2 SFDVKD. This CDR3 spans 15 amino acids. Trimming removed 2 bases from V and 3 bases from J, with 9 bases in between.

This chain uses TRBV4-1 with TRBJ2-7; D uncertain. The CDR3 runs 13 residues. Germline V gene sequence: CDR1 MGHRA, CDR2 YSYEKL. The ends were cut back, 4 bases at V and 7 bases at J, with 14 bases in the middle. This chain's CDR3 is CASSLVGSQEQYF. The CDR3 DNA follows: TGCGCCAGCAGCCTCGTGGGCTCCCAAGAGCAGTACTTC.

The V gene is TRBV5-1, the J gene TRBJ1-1, with a possible D match to TRBD1 (5 bases). There are 14 residues in the CDR3. The germline V gene has CDR1 SGHRS and CDR2 YFSETQ. With 4 bases removed from V and 2 bases from J, the gap between germline ends came to 12 bases. The CDR3 DNA reads as TGCGCCAGCAGCCTTGGGGCGAAAAACACTGAAGCTTTCTTT. Its translation is CASSLGAKNTEAFF.

The chain has TRBV30 and TRBJ2-1, with TRBD2 matching over 7 bases. J lost 7 bases, V lost 0 bases, and 3 bases had no gene match. The CDR3 loop spans 13 amino acids. Germline V gives CDR1 GTSNPN, CDR2 SVGIG (reference sequence). DNA of the CDR3: TGTGCCTGGAGTGTAACCGGGAGGAATGAGCAGTTCTTC. Translation gives CAWSVTGRNEQFF.

The chain couples TRBV7-2 to TRBJ2-5; 8 bases line up with TRBD2. Germline assignment: CDR1 SGHTA and CDR2 FQGNSA. The CDR3 spans 13 residues. The junction had 7 bases not matched to a gene; V was cut back by 8 bases and J by 5 bases. The CDR3 loop is CASGLAGQETQYF. The CDR3 DNA reads as TGTGCCAGCGGTTTAGCGGGGCAGGAGACCCAGTACTTC.

The chain uses TRBV28 and TRBJ1-1; D remains unclear. V lost 7 bases and J 1 base, leaving 10 bases between the germline ends. Germline V gives CDR1 MDHEN, CDR2 SYDVKM. The CDR3 is made up of 13 amino acids. CDR3 region: CASTLTGNTEAFF. For the CDR3, the DNA is TGTGCCAGCACCCTGACGGGGAACACTGAAGCTTTCTTT.

This chain joins TRBV9 and TRBJ2-1; tentative D call: TRBD2 (7 bases). Between the trimmed V and J ends, which lost 0 bases and 6 bases, there was a span of 16 bases. This CDR3 has 16 amino acids. Looked up from germline, CDR1 is SGDLS and CDR2 is YYNGEE. The CDR3 DNA sequence: TGTGCCAGCAGCGTAGAACTTGGGGGGGCCTTCAATGAGCAGTTCTTC. Translating it yields CASSVELGGAFNEQFF.